The sequence of this T cell receptor (beta chain) was determined in a study of cytomegalovirus exposure and HLA in healthy donors. Nobody recorded the CMV serostatus of this donor. PCR used 60 Vbeta primers and 13 Jbeta primers. Clones were sequenced by immunoSEQ multiplex PCR, and TCRdb holds only the in-frame ones, with some missing. This sample has about 140,000 clones, with around 80% found just once. Comments on this clone: The antigen is not known.

The CDR3 loop spans 16 amino acids. Germline V gives CDR1 SNHLY, CDR2 FYNNEI. J lost 1 base, V lost 8 bases, and 11 bases had no gene match. Findings of the study overall: Across donors, presence/absence analyses took sequencing depth to be roughly uniform. Highly shared variants forming one cluster were likely a sequencing artifact. V- and J-gene trimming of TCR beta was linked (in a later analysis) to a missense DCLRE1C variant.

The sample taken for sequencing was PBMCs. The receptor comes from a man aged 25-45 years in good health. V and J are TRBV2 and TRBJ1-1; 9 bases are a match to TRBD1. Here the CDR3 DNA reads TGTGCCAGCCGGGACAGGGTGTATCTGGGGAACACTGAAGCTTTCTTT. This codes for CASRDRVYLGNTEAFF.